This T cell receptor beta chain was recovered during a study of shared clonotypes between healthy human individuals. Profiled with immunoSEQ multiplex PCR; TCRdb holds only in-frame clones, not every one. The table has over 2 million clones, 80% to 95% seen once. Germline lookup yields CDR1 MDHEN and CDR2 SYDVKM. V shed 3 bases, J shed 2 bases, and the junction held 5 bases outside the gene matches. The CDR3 has 15 residues. As concerns this clone: Its antigen is unknown.

Study-wide results and limits: Naive CD4 clonotype sharing across a few donors was 5% to 6%.

Sequencing was done on a sample of naive CD4+ T cells from PBMCs. Subset specified: CD45RA+ positively selected. The genes are TRBV28 and TRBJ2-5; 8 bases align to TRBD1. This TCR derives from a man aged 18 to 30 in good health. Some clones in this sample may be carry-over from other donors' samples. CDR3 residues: CASSLPGTGQETQYF. CDR3 in DNA: TGTGCCAGCAGTTTGCCAGGGACAGGACAAGAGACCCAGTACTTC.